The rows below give T cell receptor beta chains drawn from one sample of a study of T cell responses to AZD1222 COVID-19 vaccine. Clones were read by immunoSEQ multiplex PCR, and TCRdb kept only the in-frame ones, dropping some. The repertoire has fewer than 300,000 clones, more than 80% of them found once; the top ten carry 0.55%. Source: peripheral blood, taken on day 0 of AZD1222 vaccination. The source is an adult in good health. Both conserved end residues are part of each CDR3. The D gene is left open where the match is weak. Where a row states a size, it is once, few, many or the class of an expanded clone; other rows omit it.

TRBJ1-4,12,NA,TRBV28,NA,CASSLQNEKLFF,TGTGCCAGCAGTTTGCAGAATGAAAAACTGTTTTTT
TRBJ2-5,14,NA,TRBV7-2,NA,CASSLDGGPGTQYF,TGTGCCAGCAGCTTAGACGGGGGCCCTGGGACCCAGTACTTC
TRBJ2-7,14,NA,TRBV18,TRBD1,CASSPSRDSYEQYF,TGTGCCAGCTCACCATCTCGGGACAGCTACGAGCAGTACTTC
TRBJ1-1,14,NA,TRBV21-1,NA,CASSGNRGHTEAFF,TGTGCCAGCAGCGGAAACAGGGGGCATACTGAAGCTTTCTTT
TRBJ2-7,14,NA,TRBV6-5,TRBD1,CASAEQGAGYEQYF,TGTGCCAGCGCCGAACAGGGGGCAGGCTACGAGCAGTACTTC
TRBJ2-7,13,NA,TRBV27,NA,CASTQGFTGEQYF,TGTGCCAGCACCCAAGGGTTTACGGGGGAGCAGTACTTC
TRBJ2-2,14,NA,TRBV27,TRBD1,CASSFRGRTGELFF,TGTGCCAGCAGTTTCAGGGGGCGTACCGGGGAGCTGTTTTTT
TRBJ2-7,14,few,TRBV28,NA,CAGGKAGSSHEQYF,TGTGCCGGGGGGAAGGCAGGCTCAAGCCACGAGCAGTACTTC
TRBJ2-2,12,NA,TRBV11-2,NA,CASSFAAGELFF,TGTGCCAGCAGCTTTGCGGCGGGGGAGCTGTTTTTT
TRBJ2-3,15,once,TRBV5-1,TRBD2,CASSLASAGKDTQYF,TGCGCCAGCAGCTTGGCCTCAGCGGGGAAAGATACGCAGTATTTT
TRBJ1-3,14,NA,TRBV28,NA,CASSFWSGGNTIYF,TGTGCCAGCAGTTTTTGGTCTGGAGGAAACACCATATATTTT
TRBJ1-2,14,NA,TRBV13,NA,CASSLYREDYGYTF,TGTGCCAGCAGTCTCTACAGGGAGGACTATGGCTACACCTTC
TRBJ2-5,17,NA,TRBV24-1,NA,CATSGTAVGAYQETQYF,TGTGCCACCAGTGGAACCGCGGTGGGGGCGTACCAAGAGACCCAGTACTTC
TRBJ1-1,13,NA,TRBV25-1,NA,CASSEKGRTEAFF,TGTGCCAGCAGTGAGAAGGGGAGGACTGAAGCTTTCTTT
TRBJ2-5,16,NA,TRBV7-9,NA,CASRPAGLSGLETQYF,TGTGCCAGCCGCCCAGCAGGGCTTTCCGGGCTGGAGACCCAGTACTTC
TRBJ1-2,9,NA,TRBV5-1,NA,CARTSGYTF,TGCGCCAGAACTAGTGGCTACACCTTC
TRBJ1-1,13,NA,TRBV28,NA,CASSFRANTEAFF,TGTGCCAGCAGTTTTCGGGCGAACACTGAAGCTTTCTTT
TRBJ2-3,17,NA,TRBV24-1,TRBD2,CATSDSTGGRVTDTQYF,TGTGCCACCAGTGATTCTACGGGGGGACGGGTCACAGATACGCAGTATTTT
TRBJ1-6,15,NA,TRBV11-2,NA,CASSSTHSARSPLHF,TGTGCCAGCAGCTCAACTCACAGCGCCCGTTCACCCCTCCACTTT
TRBJ2-7,15,NA,TRBV7-8,NA,CASSLVDGGPYEQYF,TGTGCCAGCAGCTTAGTCGATGGGGGGCCCTACGAGCAGTACTTC
TRBJ1-1,14,NA,TRBV19,NA,CASSTLGGNTEAFF,TGTGCCAGTAGTACCCTGGGCGGGAACACTGAAGCTTTCTTT
TRBJ1-3,15,NA,TRBV6-5,NA,CASSYSTDSGNTIYF,TGTGCCAGCAGTTACTCGACCGACTCTGGAAACACCATATATTTT
TRBJ2-7,13,NA,TRBV7-3,NA,CASSLAAAGEQYF,TGTGCCAGCAGCTTAGCGGCGGCGGGGGAGCAGTACTTC
TRBJ1-5,14,NA,TRBV23-1,NA,CAPRRGNGNQPQHF,TGCGCTCCACGGCGGGGGAACGGCAATCAGCCCCAGCATTTT
TRBJ1-4,16,once,TRBV3-1/TRBV3-2,TRBD1,CASSPLGQGASEKLFF,TGTGCCAGCAGCCCCTTAGGACAGGGGGCGAGTGAAAAACTGTTTTTT
TRBJ2-7,14,NA,TRBV6-1,NA,CASSEVPSRNEQYF,TGTGCCAGCAGTGAAGTCCCCTCGAGGAACGAGCAGTACTTC
TRBJ2-7,15,NA,TRBV3-1/TRBV3-2,NA,CASSQGFQAAVEQYF,TGTGCCAGCAGCCAAGGTTTCCAGGCGGCCGTGGAGCAGTACTTC
TRBJ1-5,18,once,TRBV4-3,NA,CASSQAPPGANSNQPQHF,TGCGCCAGCAGCCAAGCCCCCCCCGGCGCGAATAGCAATCAGCCCCAGCATTTT
TRBJ1-3,13,NA,TRBV28,NA,CASSFHSGNTIYF,TGTGCCAGCAGTTTCCACTCTGGAAACACCATATATTTT
TRBJ2-3,18,NA,TRBV19,TRBD2,CASSLGLAGGPSTDTQYF,TGTGCCAGTAGCCTGGGACTAGCGGGAGGTCCTAGCACAGATACGCAGTATTTT
TRBJ1-4,18,NA,TRBV19,TRBD1,CASSPGTGRQGSNEKLFF,TGTGCCAGTAGCCCCGGGACAGGGCGCCAGGGGAGTAATGAAAAACTGTTTTTT
TRBJ1-1,15,NA,TRBV5-1,NA,CASSLGQTTYTEAFF,TGCGCCAGCAGCTTGGGACAGACGACATACACTGAAGCTTTCTTT
TRBJ1-2,15,NA,TRBV20-1,TRBD1,CSASPGQGATYGYTF,TGCAGTGCTAGTCCCGGACAGGGGGCGACCTATGGCTACACCTTC
TRBJ2-3,16,NA,TRBV24-1,NA,CTTSGGRESSTDTQYF,TGTACCACCAGTGGAGGTAGGGAGTCTAGCACAGATACGCAGTATTTT
TRBJ1-2,15,NA,TRBV4-1,NA,CASSQDPLGNYGYTF,TGCGCCAGCAGCCAAGATCCCCTAGGTAACTATGGCTACACCTTC
TRBJ2-2,12,NA,TRBV28,NA,CASSPYTGELFF,TGTGCCAGCAGTCCGTACACCGGGGAGCTGTTTTTT
TRBJ1-3,13,NA,TRBV5-6,NA,CASSGDLGNTIYF,TGTGCCAGCAGCGGAGACCTTGGAAACACCATATATTTT
TRBJ2-1,16,NA,TRBV7-9,TRBD2,CASSTLGGGAYNEQFF,TGTGCCAGCAGCACCCTGGGCGGGGGGGCCTACAATGAGCAGTTCTTC
TRBJ2-3,14,NA,TRBV11-3,NA,CASSLGGDRDTQYF,TGTGCCAGCAGCTTAGGGGGGGACCGAGATACGCAGTATTTT
TRBJ1-4,15,few,TRBV6-5,NA,CASSPWGGASEKLFF,TGTGCCAGCAGTCCGTGGGGGGGGGCGAGTGAAAAACTGTTTTTT
TRBJ1-5,12,once,TRBV21-1,NA,CARSKGLQPQHF,TGTGCCAGGAGCAAGGGACTTCAGCCCCAGCATTTT
TRBJ2-2,16,once,TRBV19,TRBD1,CASIHGDRVNTGELFF,TGTGCCAGTATCCACGGGGACAGGGTGAACACCGGGGAGCTGTTTTTT
TRBJ1-1,14,NA,TRBV30,TRBD1,CAWTRGGLNTEAFF,TGTGCCTGGACCAGGGGGGGATTGAACACTGAAGCTTTCTTT
TRBJ2-6,16,NA,TRBV7-9,NA,CASSLLKAAGANVLTF,TGTGCCAGCAGCTTATTAAAGGCAGCTGGGGCCAACGTCCTGACTTTC
TRBJ2-2,16,NA,TRBV5-4,NA,CASSLMAGSYTGELFF,TGTGCCAGCAGCTTGATGGCGGGGTCATATACCGGGGAGCTGTTTTTT
TRBJ1-1,15,NA,TRBV15,NA,CATSRAQGGGTEAFF,TGTGCCACCAGCAGGGCTCAGGGAGGAGGCACTGAAGCTTTCTTT
TRBJ2-1,16,NA,TRBV21-1,NA,CASSKDWREEYNEQFF,TGTGCCAGCAGCAAGGATTGGCGGGAGGAGTACAATGAGCAGTTCTTC
TRBJ2-2,13,NA,TRBV28,NA,CASSLSGSGELFF,TGTGCCAGCAGTTTAAGCGGGTCCGGGGAGCTGTTTTTT
TRBJ1-4,15,NA,TRBV2,TRBD1,CASTRTGVYNEKLFF,TGTGCCAGCACTAGGACAGGGGTATATAATGAAAAGCTGTTTTTT
TRBJ2-7,14,once,TRBV2,TRBD1,CASSSGQGGYEQYF,TGTGCCAGCAGCTCGGGACAGGGCGGGTACGAGCAGTACTTC